Listed here is a single T cell receptor beta chain. The length of the CDR3 is 13 residues. V lost 9 bases and J 4 bases, leaving 16 bases between the germline ends. Germline-derived CDR1 and CDR2 are MNHEY and SVGAGI. This entry belongs to a study of T cell responses to AZD1222 COVID-19 vaccine. Assay: immunoSEQ multiplex PCR; the TCRdb copy retains only in-frame clones and omits some. The sample shows 93,000 or so clones, 90% of them seen only once. The clonotype originates from an adult in good health. The rearrangement uses TRBV6-5 and TRBJ2-7; D is unresolved. The source material was peripheral blood, sampled on day 0 of AZD1222 vaccination. The CDR3 reads CASTPPSGYEQYF. CDR3 DNA: TGTGCCAGTACACCCCCTTCTGGTTACGAGCAGTACTTC.